This TCR beta chain was identified during a study of shared clonotypes between healthy human individuals. The CDR3 is 15 residues long. From germline, CDR1 is LNHNV and CDR2 YYDKDF (reference sequence). Trimming removed 6 bases at V and 0 bases at J, with 11 bases between. Assay used: immunoSEQ multiplex PCR; TCRdb lists only in-frame clones, some missing. The sample lists about 990,000 clones, 75% to 85% occurring once. Sequencing used memory CD4+ T cells from PBMCs. Subset reported: CD45RA-negative fraction. This receptor was obtained from a man between 18 and 29 years old in good health. Some clones in this sample may be carry-over from other donors' samples. The V call is TRBV15, the J call TRBJ1-4; D is perhaps TRBD1 (5 bases). DNA for the CDR3: TGTGCCACCAGTCCACAGGCGGCAACTAATGAAAAACTGTTTTTT. Encoded protein: CATSPQAATNEKLFF.